A selection of T cell receptor beta chains follows, all from one sample in a study of cytomegalovirus exposure and HLA in healthy donors. Repertoires were generated with immunoSEQ multiplex PCR, while TCRdb's copy carries only in-frame clones and drops some. The sample has roughly 200,000 clones, roughly 74% seen once. Sequencing was done on a sample of PBMCs. The receptors stem from a woman aged 25 to 39 in good health and CMV-seropositive. Both conserved end residues are part of each CDR3. D genes are given only for firm matches. A clone size is listed for some rows: how often the clone was seen (once, few, many), or a class if it is expanded.

TRBV6-6	medium-sized	.	TRBJ2-7	TGTGCCAGCAGTTACGCAGACGAGCAGTACTTC	CASSYADEQYF
TRBV7-9	.	.	TRBJ2-1	TGTGCCAGCAGCTTAACTAGTGAGCAGTTCTTC	CASSLTSEQFF
TRBV28	.	.	TRBJ2-4	TGTGCCAGCAGTTTACACAGGACAGCTAGGTACATTCAGTACTTC	CASSLHRTARYIQYF
TRBV23-1	.	.	TRBJ1-4	TGCGCCAGCAGTCACAACCATCGACAGGATTATGAAAAACTGTTTTTT	CASSHNHRQDYEKLFF
TRBV13	.	.	TRBJ1-1	TGTGCCAGCAGCTTAGGCGAGGGAGGCACTGAAGCTTTCTTT	CASSLGEGGTEAFF
TRBV5-1	once	TRBD1	TRBJ2-2	TGCGCCAGCAGAGATACCGGGACAGGGGTGTCCGGGGAGCTGTTTTTT	CASRDTGTGVSGELFF
TRBV20-1	.	.	TRBJ2-7	TGCAGTGTAAGGGACACGTACGAGCAGTACTTC	CSVRDTYEQYF
TRBV19	.	.	TRBJ1-1	TGTGCCAGTAGTATCCGCGGGGTCGGCACTGAAGCTTTCTTT	CASSIRGVGTEAFF
TRBV28	few	.	TRBJ1-2	TGTGCCAGCAGTGGGGGCCACTATGGCTACACCTTC	CASSGGHYGYTF
TRBV19	once	.	TRBJ2-1	TGTGCCAGTAGTGCGCCCGACAGTAGCAATGAGCAGTTCTTC	CASSAPDSSNEQFF
TRBV4-3	.	.	TRBJ1-3	TGCGCCAGCAGCCAAGTCGGAACAGCCGGAAACACCATATATTTT	CASSQVGTAGNTIYF
TRBV2	once	.	TRBJ1-1	TGTGCCACATTCACTGACATGAACACTGAAGCTTTCTTT	CATFTDMNTEAFF
TRBV13	.	TRBD1	TRBJ2-7	TGTGCCAGCAGCATGGGGCAGGGGGTAAGCGAGCAGTACTTC	CASSMGQGVSEQYF
TRBV2	.	.	TRBJ2-3	TGTGCCAGCAGTGAAAATTTCGCAGATACGCAGTATTTT	CASSENFADTQYF
TRBV5-1	few	.	TRBJ2-2	TGCGCCAGCATGACTGGCGGAACCGGGGAGCTGTTTTTT	CASMTGGTGELFF
TRBV2	.	TRBD1	TRBJ1-2	TGTGCCAGCAGTCGGGACAGGTTCTATGGCTACACCTTC	CASSRDRFYGYTF
TRBV9	.	TRBD1	TRBJ1-1	TGTGCCAGCAGTGGGGGGGGACAGGGGGCTTTCTTT	CASSGGGQGAFF
TRBV15	.	TRBD2	TRBJ2-5	TGTGCCACCAGCAGGGGACTAGCGGGGTCTCAAGAGACCCAGTACTTC	CATSRGLAGSQETQYF
TRBV6-1	.	.	TRBJ1-3	TGTGCCAGCAGTGAACTTTTGACAGGCTCTGGAAACACCATATATTTT	CASSELLTGSGNTIYF
TRBV28	.	.	TRBJ1-3	TGTGCCAGCAGTTTATACACAGCCGGTTTTGGTGGAAACACCATATATTTT	CASSLYTAGFGGNTIYF
TRBV29-1	few	.	TRBJ1-2	TGCAGCGTTGGGGAGGGGCCCGCCTATGGCTACACCTTC	CSVGEGPAYGYTF
TRBV28	.	TRBD2	TRBJ2-2	TGTGCCAGCAGTTTGCGGGGGGCTACGAACACCGGGGAGCTGTTTTTT	CASSLRGATNTGELFF
TRBV11-2	.	TRBD1	TRBJ1-3	TGTGCCAGCAATCCGACAGGGGATGGAAACACCATATATTTT	CASNPTGDGNTIYF
TRBV29-1	.	.	TRBJ2-6	TGCAGCGCCGCGGGAATTAGAGACAGCTCGAGCTCTGGGGCCAACGTCCTGACTTTC	CSAAGIRDSSSSGANVLTF
TRBV27	.	TRBD2	TRBJ2-2	TGTGCCAGCAGTTCTCGACTAGCTTCGAACACCGGGGAGCTGTTTTTT	CASSSRLASNTGELFF